The 17 T cell receptor beta chains below were found in one sample sequenced in a study of T cell repertoires in cytomegalovirus infection. TCRdb itself ran the reads through MiXCR, one entry per CDR3 protein. Here the sample spans 100,000 to 150,000 distinct CDR3 sequences, roughly 9% being singletons. The sample comprised PBMCs. The receptors shown here come from a human donor in good health (CMV status not recorded). Some clones in this sample may be carry-over from other donors' samples.

This clonotype was observed many times. The chain couples TRBV27 to TRBJ1-5, with a tentative D call TRBD1 (6 bases). Germline CDR1 reads MNHEY; CDR2 reads SMNVEV (reference sequence). This CDR3 is 14 amino acids long. V dropped 5 bases and J dropped 2 bases, with 10 bases sitting between them. DNA for the CDR3: TGTGCCAGCAGTCCAGGGGTTGGCAATCAGCCCCAGCATTTT. This sequence encodes CASSPGVGNQPQHF.

This clonotype was counted many times. This chain uses TRBV28 with TRBJ2-1; D not resolved. This CDR3 is built from 15 residues. Trimming removed 8 bases from V and 0 bases from J, with 14 bases in between. The germline V gene encodes CDR1 MDHEN and CDR2 SYDVKM. The CDR3 DNA follows: TGTGCCAGCCGTAGGGCGGCTAGCTCCTACAATGAGCAGTTCTTC. Protein product: CASRRAASSYNEQFF.

There are many counts of this clonotype. The chain combines TRBV12-3 or TRBV12-4 with TRBJ1-1; 7 bases are shared with TRBD1. The CDR3 is made up of 14 amino acids. V gave up 2 bases and J gave up 0 bases; unmatched junction bases: 0. DNA of the CDR3: TGTGCCAGCAGTTTACAGGGGGTGAACACTGAAGCTTTCTTT. Its translation: CASSLQGVNTEAFF.

There are many counts of this clonotype. The V call is TRBV20-1, the J call TRBJ1-2, with D unclear. The V gene's germline CDR1 is DFQATT and CDR2 SNEGSKA (reference sequence). V lost 6 bases, J lost 0 bases, and 17 bases lay in between. This CDR3 is built from 15 residues. The DNA of the CDR3 is TGCAGTGCCGAAGACATGGGAAGAACTAACTATGGCTACACCTTC. It is translated as CSAEDMGRTNYGYTF.

This clonotype was recorded at least ten times. V usage is TRBV19 and J usage is TRBJ2-3; D gene uncertain. Trimming left V 6 bases short and J 1 base short, with 5 bases between. The CDR3 runs to 12 residues. In germline, CDR1 is LNHDA, CDR2 SQIVND (reference sequence). CDR3 nucleotides: TGTGCCAGTAGCCCACGCACAGATACGCAGTATTTT. Protein product: CASSPRTDTQYF.

This clonotype was found many times. J is TRBJ1-2 and V is TRBV7-2, with D perhaps matching TRBD1 (6 bases). Germline V CDR1 and CDR2: SGHTA, FQGNSA. Trimming left V 1 base short and J 6 bases short, with 12 bases between. There are 14 residues in the CDR3. The CDR3 sequence: CASSLETGANGYTF. The CDR3 coding sequence is TGTGCCAGCAGCTTAGAGACGGGGGCGAATGGCTACACCTTC.

As to this clonotype: Being one base from a much bigger clone, this may be a read error. The CDR3 DNA sequence: TGTGCCAGCACCTCTTACACAGATTCGCAGTATTTT. It yields the protein CASTSYTDSQYF. This chain uses TRBV28 with TRBJ2-3; no definite D call. The CDR3 sequence is 12 residues long. Germline V lookup: CDR1 MDHEN, CDR2 SYDVKM.

Ten or more counts support this clonotype. V gene TRBV20-1 combines with J gene TRBJ1-5; D not resolved. The CDR3 runs to 12 residues. The germline V gene has CDR1 DFQATT and CDR2 SNEGSKA (reference sequence). V lost 3 bases and J lost 0, with 3 bases in between. CDR3 sequence reads: CSASFSNQPQHF. CDR3 sequence (DNA): TGCAGTGCTAGCTTTAGCAATCAGCCCCAGCATTTT.

Ten or more counts support this clonotype. The chain carries TRBV7-9 and TRBJ1-1; 7 bases line up with TRBD1. V gave up 5 bases and J gave up 3 bases; unmatched junction bases: 6. This CDR3 has 14 residues. Germline-derived CDR1 and CDR2 are SEHNR and FQNEAQ (reference sequence). The CDR3: CASSRQGSDTEAFF. CDR3 coding DNA: TGTGCCAGCAGCCGACAGGGCTCGGACACTGAAGCTTTCTTT.

The V and J genes are TRBV2 and TRBJ2-1; D is unclear. This CDR3 is 15 amino acids long. Germline V gene data show CDR1 as SNHLY and CDR2 as FYNNEI. Deletions cut 1 base from V and 15 bases from J, with 22 bases between. CDR3 amino acids: CASSEGGQVPVRWFF. CDR3 nucleotides: TGTGCCAGCAGTGAAGGCGGCCAGGTGCCGGTTAGGTGGTTCTTC.

This clonotype has just a few counts. The chain recombines TRBV15 with TRBJ1-5, with a possible D match to TRBD1 (5 bases). The V gene lost 5 bases and the J gene lost 2 bases, with 16 bases spanning the gap. From germline, CDR1 is LNHNV and CDR2 YYDKDF (reference sequence). The CDR3 is made up of 16 amino acids. DNA of the CDR3: TGTGCCACCAGCGGTCCCCGGGTGGGGGGCAATCAGCCCCAGCATTTT. Translated, it gives CATSGPRVGGNQPQHF. The full variable domain, completed using reference TRBV15 and TRBJ1-5, is DAMVIQNPRYQVTQFGKPVTLSCSQTLNHNVMYWYQQKSSQAPKLLFHYYDKDFNNEADTPDNFQSRRPNTSFCFLDIRSPGLGDTAMYLCATSGPRVGGNQPQHFGDGTRLSIL.

This clonotype was seen repeatedly, ten times or more. The genes are TRBV25-1 and TRBJ1-4; 9 positions match TRBD1. Germline CDR1 MGHDK, CDR2 SYGVNS. J lost 8 bases, V lost 5 bases, and 9 bases had no gene match. The CDR3 contains 15 residues. The CDR3 here is CASSYRTGGTEKLFF. In nucleotides, the CDR3 is TGTGCCAGCAGTTACCGAACAGGGGGCACAGAAAAACTGTTTTTT.

This clonotype was detected ten times or more. The gene calls are TRBV19 and TRBJ1-2, with 9 bases fitting TRBD1. Germline loops: CDR1 LNHDA, CDR2 SQIVND (reference sequence). V lost 0 bases and J lost 7; bases outside the gene matches: 6. The CDR3 spans 15 residues. In DNA, the CDR3 is TGTGCCAGTAGTATAGACGCACAGGGGGCATCTGGCTACACCTTC. Residues: CASSIDAQGASGYTF. Full variable domain (remainder filled in from reference TRBV19 and TRBJ1-2): DGGITQSPKYLFRKEGQNVTLSCEQNLNHDAMYWYRQDPGQGLRLIYYSQIVNDFQKGDIAEGYSVSREKKESFPLTVTSAQKNPTAFYLCASSIDAQGASGYTFGSGTRLTVV.

Regarding this clonotype: One base away lies a much larger clone, so this may be a sequencing read error. The chain employs TRBV11-2 and TRBJ2-4; TRBD1 agrees at 7 bases. This CDR3 is 17 amino acids long. Germline-derived CDR1 and CDR2 are SGHAT and FQNNGV. Here the CDR3 DNA reads TGTGCCAGCAGCTTCTTCCGGGACAGATTAGCCAAAAACTTTCAGTACTTC. The encoded protein is CASSFFRDRLAKNFQYF.

A word on this clonotype: A much larger clone lies a single base off, so this may be a read error. The CDR3 loop reads CASSLYGGRGTEAFF. The CDR3 DNA follows: TGTGCCAGCAGTTTATATGGGGGGCGGGGCACTGAAGCTTTCTTT. The rearrangement joins TRBV27 to TRBJ1-1; TRBD1 might be the D (6 bases). Germline loops: CDR1 MNHEY, CDR2 SMNVEV (reference sequence). V was clipped by 1 base and J by 4 bases, with 13 bases between them. The CDR3 contains 15 residues.

This clonotype appeared many times. The chain uses TRBV19 and TRBJ2-1; the D gene is possibly TRBD1 (5 bases). The germline gives CDR1 LNHDA, CDR2 SQIVND (reference sequence). The V end was cut by 6 bases, the J end by 3 bases, with 18 bases between. The CDR3 is made up of 16 amino acids. CDR3 sequence: CASSQLQVNSYNEQFF. CDR3 nucleotide sequence: TGTGCCAGTAGCCAACTACAGGTGAATAGCTACAATGAGCAGTTCTTC. Looking up the rest from reference TRBV19 and TRBJ2-1 gives the full variable domain: DGGITQSPKYLFRKEGQNVTLSCEQNLNHDAMYWYRQDPGQGLRLIYYSQIVNDFQKGDIAEGYSVSREKKESFPLTVTSAQKNPTAFYLCASSQLQVNSYNEQFFGPGTRLTVL.

This clonotype was picked up many times. V gene TRBV7-9 combines with J gene TRBJ2-1, with a weak D call TRBD2 (6 bases). Trimming stripped 5 bases from V and 0 bases from J, with 14 bases between. Per germline, CDR1 SEHNR and CDR2 FQNEAQ (reference sequence). The CDR3 consists of 16 residues. CDR3 coding DNA: TGTGCCAGCAGCCCCTTGGACGGGAGCTCCTACAATGAGCAGTTCTTC. It specifies CASSPLDGSSYNEQFF.